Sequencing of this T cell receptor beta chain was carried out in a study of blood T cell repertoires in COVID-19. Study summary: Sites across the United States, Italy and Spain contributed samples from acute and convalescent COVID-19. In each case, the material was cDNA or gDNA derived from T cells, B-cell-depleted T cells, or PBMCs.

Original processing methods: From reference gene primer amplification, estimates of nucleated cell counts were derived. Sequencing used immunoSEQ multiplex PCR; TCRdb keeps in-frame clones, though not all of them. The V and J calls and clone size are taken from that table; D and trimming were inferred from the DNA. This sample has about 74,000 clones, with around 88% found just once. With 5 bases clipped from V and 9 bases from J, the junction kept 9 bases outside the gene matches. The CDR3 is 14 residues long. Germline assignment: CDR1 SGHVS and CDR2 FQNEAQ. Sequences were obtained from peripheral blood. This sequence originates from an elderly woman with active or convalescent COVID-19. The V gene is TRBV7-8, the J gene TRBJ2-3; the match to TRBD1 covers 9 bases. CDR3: CASSPRDRDRTQYF. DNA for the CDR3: TGTGCCAGCAGCCCAAGGGACAGGGACAGGACGCAGTATTTT.